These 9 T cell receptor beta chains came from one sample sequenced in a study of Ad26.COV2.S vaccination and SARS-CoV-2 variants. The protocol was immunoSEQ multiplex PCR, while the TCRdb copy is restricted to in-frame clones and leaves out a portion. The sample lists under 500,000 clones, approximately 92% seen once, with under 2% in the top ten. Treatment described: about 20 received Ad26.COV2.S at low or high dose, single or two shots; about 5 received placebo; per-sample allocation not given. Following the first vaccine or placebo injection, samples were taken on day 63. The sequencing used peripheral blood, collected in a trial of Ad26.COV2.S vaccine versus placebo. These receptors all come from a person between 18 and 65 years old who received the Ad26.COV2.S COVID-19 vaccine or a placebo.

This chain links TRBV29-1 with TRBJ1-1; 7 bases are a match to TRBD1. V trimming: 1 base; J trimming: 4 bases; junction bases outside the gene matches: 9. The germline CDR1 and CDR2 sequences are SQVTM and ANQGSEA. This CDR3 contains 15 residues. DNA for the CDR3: TGCAGCGTTGAAGCTCCGGGACAGAGATTCACTGAAGCTTTCTTT. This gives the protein CSVEAPGQRFTEAFF.

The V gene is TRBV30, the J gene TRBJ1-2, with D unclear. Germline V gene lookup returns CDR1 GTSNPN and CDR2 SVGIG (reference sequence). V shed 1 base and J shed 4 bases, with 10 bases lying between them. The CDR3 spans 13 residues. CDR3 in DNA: TGTGCCTGGAGTGCCATTAGGCTCTATGGCTACACCTTC. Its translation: CAWSAIRLYGYTF.

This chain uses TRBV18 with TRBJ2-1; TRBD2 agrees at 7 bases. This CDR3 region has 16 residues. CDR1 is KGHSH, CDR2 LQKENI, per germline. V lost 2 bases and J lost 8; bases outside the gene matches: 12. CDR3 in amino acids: CASSPGHVRGVDEQFF. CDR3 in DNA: TGTGCCAGCTCACCAGGGCATGTACGGGGGGTCGATGAGCAGTTCTTC.

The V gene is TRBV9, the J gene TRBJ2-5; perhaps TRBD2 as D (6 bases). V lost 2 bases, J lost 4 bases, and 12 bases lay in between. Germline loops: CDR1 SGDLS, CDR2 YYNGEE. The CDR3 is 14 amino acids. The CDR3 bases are TGTGCCAGCAGCGTGGGAGTGGGGGGAGAGACCCAGTACTTC. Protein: CASSVGVGGETQYF.

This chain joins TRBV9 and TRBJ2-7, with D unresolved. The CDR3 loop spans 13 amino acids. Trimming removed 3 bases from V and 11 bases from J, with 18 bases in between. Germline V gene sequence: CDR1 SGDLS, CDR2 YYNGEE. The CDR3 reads CASSAAPSAVKYF. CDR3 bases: TGTGCCAGCAGCGCCGCTCCGAGTGCGGTTAAGTACTTC.

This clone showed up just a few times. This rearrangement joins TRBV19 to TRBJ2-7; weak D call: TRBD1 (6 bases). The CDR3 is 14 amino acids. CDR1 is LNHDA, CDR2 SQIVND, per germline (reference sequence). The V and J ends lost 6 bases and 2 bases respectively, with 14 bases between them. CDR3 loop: CASRIRDTAYEQYF. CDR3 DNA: TGTGCCAGTAGGATCCGGGACACCGCCTACGAGCAGTACTTC. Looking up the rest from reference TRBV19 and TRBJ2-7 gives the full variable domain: DGGITQSPKYLFRKEGQNVTLSCEQNLNHDAMYWYRQDPGQGLRLIYYSQIVNDFQKGDIAEGYSVSREKKESFPLTVTSAQKNPTAFYLCASRIRDTAYEQYFGPGTRLTVT.

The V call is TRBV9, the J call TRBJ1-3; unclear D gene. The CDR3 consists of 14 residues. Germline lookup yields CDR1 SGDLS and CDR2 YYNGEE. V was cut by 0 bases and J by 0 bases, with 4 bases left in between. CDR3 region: CASSVEHSGNTIYF. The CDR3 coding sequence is TGTGCCAGCAGCGTAGAACACTCTGGAAACACCATATATTTT.

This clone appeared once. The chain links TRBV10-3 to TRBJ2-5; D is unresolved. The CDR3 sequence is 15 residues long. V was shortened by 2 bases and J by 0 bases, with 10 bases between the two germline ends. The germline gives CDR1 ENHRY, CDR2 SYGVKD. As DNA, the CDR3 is TGTGCCATCAGTGAGCTGAACAGCTACCAAGAGACCCAGTACTTC. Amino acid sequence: CAISELNSYQETQYF.

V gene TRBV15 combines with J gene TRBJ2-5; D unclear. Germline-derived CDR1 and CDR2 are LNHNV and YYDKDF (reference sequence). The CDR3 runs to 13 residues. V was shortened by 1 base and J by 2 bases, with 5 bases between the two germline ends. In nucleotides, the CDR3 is TGTGCCACCAGCAGAGCACAGCAAGAGACCCAGTACTTC. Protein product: CATSRAQQETQYF.